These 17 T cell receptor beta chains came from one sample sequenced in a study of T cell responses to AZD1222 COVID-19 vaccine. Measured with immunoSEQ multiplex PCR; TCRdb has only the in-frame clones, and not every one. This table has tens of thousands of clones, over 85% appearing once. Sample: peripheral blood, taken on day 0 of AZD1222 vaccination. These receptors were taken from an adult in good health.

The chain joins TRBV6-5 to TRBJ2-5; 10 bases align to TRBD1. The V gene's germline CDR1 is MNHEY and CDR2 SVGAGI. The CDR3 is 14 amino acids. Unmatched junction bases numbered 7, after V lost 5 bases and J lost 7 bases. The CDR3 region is CASSKGQGLVTQYF. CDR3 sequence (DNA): TGTGCCAGCAGTAAGGGACAGGGGTTGGTGACCCAGTACTTC.

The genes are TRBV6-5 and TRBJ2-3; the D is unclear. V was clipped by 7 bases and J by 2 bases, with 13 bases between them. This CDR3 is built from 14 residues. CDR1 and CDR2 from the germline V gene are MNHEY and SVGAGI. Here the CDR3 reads CASTRYSPTDTQYF. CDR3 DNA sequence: TGTGCCAGCACCCGGTACAGCCCCACAGATACGCAGTATTTT.

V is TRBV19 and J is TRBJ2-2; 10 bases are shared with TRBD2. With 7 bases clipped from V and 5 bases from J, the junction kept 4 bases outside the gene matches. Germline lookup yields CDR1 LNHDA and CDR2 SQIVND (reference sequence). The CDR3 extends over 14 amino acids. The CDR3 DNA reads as TGTGCCAGTACCTCGACTAGCGGGACCGGGGAGCTGTTTTTT. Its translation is CASTSTSGTGELFF.

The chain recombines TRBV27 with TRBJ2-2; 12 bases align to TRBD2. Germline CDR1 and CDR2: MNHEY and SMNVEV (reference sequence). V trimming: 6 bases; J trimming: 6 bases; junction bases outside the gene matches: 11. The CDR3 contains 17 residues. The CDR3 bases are TGTGCCAGCAGCCAGTACAGACTAGCGGGAGACTCCGGGGAGCTGTTTTTT. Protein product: CASSQYRLAGDSGELFF.

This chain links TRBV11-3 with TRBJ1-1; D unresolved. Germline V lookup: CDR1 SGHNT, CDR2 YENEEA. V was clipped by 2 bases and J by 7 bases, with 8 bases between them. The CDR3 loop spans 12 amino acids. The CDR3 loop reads CASSLFSGEAFF. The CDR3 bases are TGTGCCAGCAGCTTATTTTCTGGTGAAGCTTTCTTT.

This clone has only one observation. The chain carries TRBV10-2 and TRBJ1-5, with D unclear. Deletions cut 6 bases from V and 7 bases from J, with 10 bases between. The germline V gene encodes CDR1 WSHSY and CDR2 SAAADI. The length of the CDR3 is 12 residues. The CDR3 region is CASSDPGQPQHF. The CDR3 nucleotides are TGCGCCAGCAGCGACCCGGGGCAGCCCCAGCATTTT.

CDR3 DNA: TGCGCCAGCAGCTTCCCAATCTCTGGGGCCAACGTCCTGACTTTC. Encoded protein: CASSFPISGANVLTF. This chain joins TRBV5-1 and TRBJ2-6; no clear D gene. The germline V gene encodes CDR1 SGHRS and CDR2 YFSETQ. The V gene lost 2 bases and the J gene lost 0 bases, with 6 bases spanning the gap. CDR3 length equals 15 residues.

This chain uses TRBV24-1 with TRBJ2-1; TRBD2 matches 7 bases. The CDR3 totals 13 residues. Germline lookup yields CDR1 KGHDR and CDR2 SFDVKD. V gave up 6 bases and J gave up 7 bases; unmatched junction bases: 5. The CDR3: CATSPGTINEQFF. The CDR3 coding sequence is TGTGCCACCAGTCCCGGGACTATAAATGAGCAGTTCTTC.

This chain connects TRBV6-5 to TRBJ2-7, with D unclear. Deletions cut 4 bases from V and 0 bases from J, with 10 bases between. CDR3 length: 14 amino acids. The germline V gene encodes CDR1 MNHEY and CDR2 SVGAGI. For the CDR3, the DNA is TGTGCCAGCAGTTTCACAGCGTACTCCTACGAGCAGTACTTC. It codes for CASSFTAYSYEQYF.

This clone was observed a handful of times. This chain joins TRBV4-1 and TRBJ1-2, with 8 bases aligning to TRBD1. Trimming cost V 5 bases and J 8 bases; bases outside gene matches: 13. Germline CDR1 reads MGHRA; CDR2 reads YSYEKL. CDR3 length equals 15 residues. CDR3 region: CASSFPGQEAEGYTF. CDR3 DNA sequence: TGCGCCAGCAGCTTTCCGGGACAGGAGGCGGAGGGCTACACCTTC.

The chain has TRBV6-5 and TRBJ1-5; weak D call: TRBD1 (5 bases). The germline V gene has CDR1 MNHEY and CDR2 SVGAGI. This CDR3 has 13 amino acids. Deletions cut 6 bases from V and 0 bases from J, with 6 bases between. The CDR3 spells CASRGDSNQPQHF. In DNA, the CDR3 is TGTGCCAGCAGGGGGGATAGCAATCAGCCCCAGCATTTT.

This chain's CDR3 is CASSLGDRDPYEQYF. For the CDR3, the DNA is TGCGCCAGCAGCTTGGGGGACAGGGACCCCTACGAGCAGTACTTC. The chain is built from TRBV5-1 and TRBJ2-7; 9 bases fit TRBD1. Germline V lookup: CDR1 SGHRS, CDR2 YFSETQ. The CDR3 totals 15 residues. Trimming took 0 bases from V and 2 from J; bases not matched to a gene: 3.

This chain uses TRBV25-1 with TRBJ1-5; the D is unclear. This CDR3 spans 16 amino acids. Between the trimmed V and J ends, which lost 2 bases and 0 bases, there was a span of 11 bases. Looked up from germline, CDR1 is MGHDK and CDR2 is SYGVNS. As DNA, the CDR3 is TGTGCCAGCAGTGAAGGAGGACCCGATAGCAATCAGCCCCAGCATTTT. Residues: CASSEGGPDSNQPQHF.

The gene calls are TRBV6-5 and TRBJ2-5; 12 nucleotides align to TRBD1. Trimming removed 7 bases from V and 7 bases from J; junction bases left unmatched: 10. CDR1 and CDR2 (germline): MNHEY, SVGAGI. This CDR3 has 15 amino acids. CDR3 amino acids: CASKNLGQGAGTQYF. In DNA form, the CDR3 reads TGTGCCAGCAAGAACTTGGGACAGGGGGCGGGGACCCAGTACTTC.

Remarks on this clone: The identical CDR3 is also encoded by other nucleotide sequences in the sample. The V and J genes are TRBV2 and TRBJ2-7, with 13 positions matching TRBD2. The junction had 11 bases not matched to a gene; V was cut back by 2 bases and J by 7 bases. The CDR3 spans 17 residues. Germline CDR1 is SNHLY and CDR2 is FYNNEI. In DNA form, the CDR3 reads TGTGCCAGCAGTGAATTCAGACTAGCGGGGGGTCGTGGGGAGCAGTACTTC. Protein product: CASSEFRLAGGRGEQYF.

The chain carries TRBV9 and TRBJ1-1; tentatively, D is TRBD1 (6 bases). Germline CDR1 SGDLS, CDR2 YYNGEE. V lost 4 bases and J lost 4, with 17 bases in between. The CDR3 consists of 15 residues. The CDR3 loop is CASSLQGRGGTEAFF. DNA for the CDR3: TGTGCCAGCAGCCTCCAGGGGCGGGGTGGCACTGAAGCTTTCTTT.

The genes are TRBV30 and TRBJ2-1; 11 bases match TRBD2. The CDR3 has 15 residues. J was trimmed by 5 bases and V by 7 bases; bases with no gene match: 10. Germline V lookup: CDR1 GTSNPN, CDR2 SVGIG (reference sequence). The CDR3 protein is CASTSGRKVDNEQFF. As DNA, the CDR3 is TGTGCCTCCACTAGCGGGAGAAAGGTAGACAATGAGCAGTTCTTC.